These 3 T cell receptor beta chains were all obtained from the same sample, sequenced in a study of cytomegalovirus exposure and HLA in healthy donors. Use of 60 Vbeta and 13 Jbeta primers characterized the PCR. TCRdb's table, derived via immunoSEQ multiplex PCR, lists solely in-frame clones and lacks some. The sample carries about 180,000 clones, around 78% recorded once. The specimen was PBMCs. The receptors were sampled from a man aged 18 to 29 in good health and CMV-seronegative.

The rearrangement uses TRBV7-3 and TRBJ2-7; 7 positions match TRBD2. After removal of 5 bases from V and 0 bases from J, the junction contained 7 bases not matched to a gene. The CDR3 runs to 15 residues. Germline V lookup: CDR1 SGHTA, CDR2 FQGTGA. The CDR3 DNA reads TGTGCCAGCAGCCCCCAGGGCGGGAGCTCCTACGAGCAGTACTTC. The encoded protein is CASSPQGGSSYEQYF.

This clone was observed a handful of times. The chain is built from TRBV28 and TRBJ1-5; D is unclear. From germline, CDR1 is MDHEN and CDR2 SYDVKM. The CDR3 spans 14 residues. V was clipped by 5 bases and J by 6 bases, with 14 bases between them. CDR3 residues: CASSSQPRGQPQHF. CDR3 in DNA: TGTGCCAGCAGTAGCCAACCGCGGGGTCAGCCCCAGCATTTT.

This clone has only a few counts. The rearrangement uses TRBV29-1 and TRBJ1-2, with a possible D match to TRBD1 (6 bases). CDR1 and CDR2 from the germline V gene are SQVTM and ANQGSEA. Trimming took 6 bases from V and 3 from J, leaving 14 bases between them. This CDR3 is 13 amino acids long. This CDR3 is CSVQGYGHYGYTF. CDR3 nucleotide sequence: TGCAGCGTCCAGGGGTACGGGCACTATGGCTACACCTTC.